The 22 T cell receptor beta chains below come from one sample, sequenced in a study of blood T cell repertoires in COVID-19. Profiling relied on immunoSEQ multiplex PCR, and the TCRdb table lists in-frame clones only, not all of them. Of roughly 100,000 clones in the sample, 92% were seen once. Sequenced: peripheral blood. The source of these receptors is a woman in her 50s with COVID-19, enrolled during active disease.

The J gene is TRBJ2-5, the V gene TRBV24-1; D remains unclear. V was shortened by 5 bases and J by 7 bases, with 13 bases between the two germline ends. The CDR3 sequence is 13 residues long. Germline assignment: CDR1 KGHDR and CDR2 SFDVKD. The CDR3 here is CATSGGSSGTQYF. The CDR3, as DNA: TGTGCCACCAGTGGAGGCTCATCGGGGACCCAGTACTTC.

V is TRBV24-1 and J is TRBJ1-2; TRBD1 matches 7 bases. Germline loops: CDR1 KGHDR, CDR2 SFDVKD. J gave up 8 bases and V 4 bases, and 9 bases lay outside the gene matches. The length of the CDR3 is 14 residues. In DNA, the CDR3 is TGTGCCACCAGTGACCGCGTTACAGGGGTCGGCTACACCTTC. Amino acids: CATSDRVTGVGYTF.

Only a few counts were recorded for this clone. The chain carries TRBV6-4 and TRBJ1-3; D remains unclear. Germline V gene lookup returns CDR1 MRHNA and CDR2 SNTAGT. This CDR3 spans 17 amino acids. The ends were cut back, 0 bases at V and 4 bases at J, with 16 bases in the middle. DNA of the CDR3: TGTGCCAGCAGTGACTCCCTCCGGGAGGGTCCAGGAAACACCATATATTTT. Its protein is CASSDSLREGPGNTIYF.

This chain uses TRBV5-6 with TRBJ2-7; 10 nucleotides match TRBD1. In germline, CDR1 is SGHDT, CDR2 YYEEEE. J was trimmed by 2 bases and V by 2 bases; bases with no gene match: 7. This CDR3 comprises 16 residues. The CDR3 spells CASSLWGQGMTYEQYV. The CDR3 DNA reads TGTGCCAGCAGCTTATGGGGACAGGGGATGACCTACGAGCAGTACGTC.

The genes are TRBV10-3 and TRBJ2-7, with TRBD1 identical over 8 bases. J was trimmed by 2 bases and V by 3 bases; bases with no gene match: 3. Germline assignment: CDR1 ENHRY and CDR2 SYGVKD. The CDR3 runs 14 residues. CDR3 nucleotides: TGTGCCATCAGTGACAGGGGGCCTACCTACGAGCAGTACTTC. Protein sequence: CAISDRGPTYEQYF.

The V call is TRBV7-9, the J call TRBJ2-7, with 7 bases identical to TRBD1. This CDR3 is built from 15 residues. V shed 5 bases and J 1 base; nucleotides not matched to a gene: 8. Looked up from germline, CDR1 is SEHNR and CDR2 is FQNEAQ (reference sequence). The DNA for the CDR3 is TGTGCCAGCAGCGGGTCCGGGACAGAGTCCTACGAGCAGTACTTC. It yields the protein CASSGSGTESYEQYF.

This clone showed up just once. The J gene is TRBJ1-1, the V gene TRBV11-3; no definite D call. Per the germline V gene, CDR1 is SGHNT and CDR2 is YENEEA. This CDR3 is built from 13 residues. The V end lost 1 base, the J end lost 11 bases, and 14 bases lay between the germline ends. As DNA, the CDR3 is TGTGCCAGCAGCTTAGTTGCGGACTTGGTGGCTTTCTTT. It is translated as CASSLVADLVAFF.

V is TRBV4-3 and J is TRBJ1-1; D is unclear. The germline CDR1 and CDR2 sequences are LGHNA and YSLEER. The CDR3 has 13 residues. V lost 4 bases and J 1 base, leaving 7 bases between the germline ends. CDR3 nucleotide sequence: TGCGCCAGCAGCCTAAACACGAACACTGAAGCTTTCTTT. Translation gives CASSLNTNTEAFF.

In its sample, this clone was seen once. This sequence joins TRBV7-3 and TRBJ1-2, with D perhaps matching TRBD1 (5 bases). Germline V CDR1 and CDR2: SGHTA, FQGTGA. Trimming cost V 5 bases and J 4 bases, with 11 bases left between them. The CDR3 has 13 residues. CDR3 residues: CASSQTGVYGYTF. In DNA, the CDR3 is TGTGCCAGCAGCCAAACGGGGGTCTATGGCTACACCTTC.

The V gene is TRBV19, the J gene TRBJ1-5; D might be TRBD1 (6 bases). Per germline, CDR1 LNHDA and CDR2 SQIVND (reference sequence). V lost 5 bases, J lost 4 bases, and 12 bases lay in between. CDR3 length: 14 amino acids. The CDR3: CASSQTGWNQPQHF. In DNA form, the CDR3 reads TGTGCCAGTAGTCAGACAGGTTGGAATCAGCCCCAGCATTTT.

The V call is TRBV28, the J call TRBJ1-6; no clear D gene. Germline assignment: CDR1 MDHEN and CDR2 SYDVKM. Trimming removed 3 bases from V and 3 bases from J, with 9 bases in between. The CDR3 runs 15 residues. CDR3 sequence: CASSFTANYNSPLHF. The CDR3 region has the DNA TGTGCCAGCAGTTTCACAGCAAACTATAATTCACCCCTCCACTTT.

The chain carries TRBV21-1 and TRBJ1-2; TRBD1 is taken as the D call from the table, unchecked against the DNA. TRBV21-1 has pseudogene status. CDR3 length: 13 residues. The CDR3 reads CASSSNRGQGYTF. For the CDR3, the DNA is TGTGCCAGCAGCAGTAACAGGGGGCAGGGCTACACCTTC.

The gene calls are TRBV14 and TRBJ2-3; weak D call: TRBD2 (6 bases). Germline V gene data show CDR1 as SGHDN and CDR2 as FVKESK. The CDR3 runs to 15 residues. V lost 1 base and J lost 2, with 10 bases in between. CDR3 sequence (DNA): TGTGCCAGCAGCCAAGGGGGGGTTTCCACAGATACGCAGTATTTT. Its translation: CASSQGGVSTDTQYF.

The chain combines TRBV28 with TRBJ2-3; 8 bases are shared with TRBD1. The CDR3 covers 15 residues. The germline V gene encodes CDR1 MDHEN and CDR2 SYDVKM. V lost 5 bases to trimming and J lost 1 base; unmatched junction nucleotides: 5. The CDR3 protein is CASSRLTGGTDTQYF. The CDR3 DNA follows: TGTGCCAGCAGTAGACTGACAGGGGGCACAGATACGCAGTATTTT.

The V and J genes are TRBV9 and TRBJ2-6; 9 bases map to TRBD1. V dropped 5 bases and J dropped 2; count of bases not matched to a gene: 8. The CDR3 loop spans 17 amino acids. Looked up from germline, CDR1 is SGDLS and CDR2 is YYNGEE. CDR3 coding DNA: TGTGCCAGCAGGACCCGGGACAGGGCTACTGGGGCCAACGTCCTGACTTTC. This codes for CASRTRDRATGANVLTF.

V gene TRBV5-4 combines with J gene TRBJ2-7; TRBD1 agrees at 7 bases. The CDR3 is 15 residues long. Per germline, CDR1 SGHNT and CDR2 YYREEE (reference sequence). V trimming: 2 bases; J trimming: 3 bases; junction bases outside the gene matches: 8. The CDR3 region has the DNA TGTGCCAGCAGCTTCCAGACAGGGCTCCTCTACGAGCAGTACTTC. It codes for CASSFQTGLLYEQYF.

The rearrangement joins TRBV6-1 to TRBJ2-7; a weak D match, TRBD1 (5 bases). The CDR3 has 16 residues. Trimming pared 1 base from V and 0 bases from J, leaving 13 bases between. Germline CDR1 MNHNS, CDR2 SASEGT. The CDR3 DNA reads as TGTGCCAGCAGTGAAGGGCCACTGGGGCACTCCTACGAGCAGTACGTC. Translating gives CASSEGPLGHSYEQYV.

V is TRBV11-3 and J is TRBJ1-2, with 10 bases lining up with TRBD1. The CDR3 covers 17 residues. Looked up from germline, CDR1 is SGHNT and CDR2 is YENEEA. The ends lost 2 bases at V and 2 bases at J; junction bases unmatched: 8. The CDR3 region is CASSLSGQGLVNYGYTF. CDR3 sequence (DNA): TGTGCCAGCAGCTTATCGGGACAGGGGTTGGTAAACTATGGCTACACCTTC.

This chain links TRBV11-2 with TRBJ2-7, with 11 bases identical to TRBD1. Germline V gene data show CDR1 as SGHAT and CDR2 as FQNNGV. V was pared by 5 bases and J by 1 base, with 7 bases of the junction left unmatched. This CDR3 is built from 16 residues. The CDR3 nucleotides read TGTGCCAGCAGCCAGGGACAGGGGGTCCCTTCCTACGAGCAGTACTTC. Translating gives CASSQGQGVPSYEQYF.

This clone was recorded a few times. This chain links TRBV4-1 with TRBJ1-4, with D uncertain. CDR1 is MGHRA, CDR2 YSYEKL, per germline. CDR3 length equals 16 residues. The V gene lost 4 bases and the J gene lost 4 bases, with 16 bases spanning the gap. CDR3: CASSRNSGSFNEKLFF. CDR3 nucleotide sequence: TGCGCCAGCAGCCGAAACTCCGGGTCCTTTAATGAAAAACTGTTTTTT.

The chain recombines TRBV3-1 (or the pseudogene TRBV3-2) with TRBJ1-1; D might be TRBD1 (6 bases). Between the trimmed V and J ends, which lost 0 bases and 5 bases, there was a span of 22 bases. Germline V gene lookup returns CDR1 LGHDT and CDR2 YNNKEL (reference sequence). The CDR3 extends over 18 amino acids. CDR3 nucleotides: TGTGCCAGCAGCCAAGATCGAAGAAATATACAGGGAAGGACTGAAGCTTTCTTT. Amino acids: CASSQDRRNIQGRTEAFF.

The genes are TRBV5-5 and TRBJ2-3, with no clear D. The CDR3 loop spans 13 amino acids. CDR1 is SGHKS and CDR2 is YYEKEE in the germline V gene (reference sequence). Trimming stripped 2 bases from V and 4 bases from J, with 8 bases between. The CDR3 nucleotides are TGTGCCAGCAGCTTTATACAGTCAGATACGCAGTATTTT. Translation gives CASSFIQSDTQYF.